Following are 24 T cell receptor beta chains from one sample sequenced in a study of T cells in Graves' hyperthyroidism and ophthalmopathy. Amplification of TCR beta CDR3 regions was performed using RNA transcripts as template. The TCR CDR3 first-round RT-PCR relied on the HTBI primer set. MiXCR, run by TCRdb on the multiplex PCR reads, gives a single entry per CDR3 protein. The sample holds about 380,000 distinct CDR3 sequences, about 18% seen once. The sequenced material came from blood. These receptors were obtained from a man between 18 and 35 years old with Graves' ophthalmopathy.

This rearrangement joins TRBV20-1 to TRBJ2-1; the match to TRBD2 covers 7 bases. The CDR3 totals 15 residues. V trimming: 5 bases; J trimming: 5 bases; junction bases outside the gene matches: 12. CDR1 is DFQATT and CDR2 is SNEGSKA in the germline V gene (reference sequence). CDR3 sequence (DNA): TGCAGTGCTCCCGAAAGCGGGATGAGGAACAATGAGCAGTTCTTC. Protein sequence: CSAPESGMRNNEQFF.

This clonotype was counted a few times. One base away lies a much larger clone, so this may be a sequencing read error. This rearrangement joins TRBV12-3 or TRBV12-4 to TRBJ2-5; no firm D call. The CDR3 contains 11 residues. The CDR3, as DNA: TGTGCCAGCGGTTTAACCGGGACCCAGTACTTC. Its protein product is CASGLTGTQYF.

This clonotype was counted many times. This sequence joins TRBV3-1 and TRBJ2-7, with D perhaps TRBD2 (7 bases). Trimming cost V 4 bases and J 4 bases, with 14 bases left between them. Germline V gives CDR1 LGHDT, CDR2 YNNKEL (reference sequence). This CDR3 contains 14 residues. CDR3 nucleotides: TGTGCCAGCAGCCGGGGGGGCTTAGTGTACGAGCAGTACTTC. This gives the protein CASSRGGLVYEQYF.

This clonotype has at least ten counts. The rearrangement uses TRBV5-6 and TRBJ2-1; either TRBD1 or TRBD2 may fit D (5 bases each). Germline assignment: CDR1 SGHDT and CDR2 YYEEEE. The CDR3 runs 16 residues. Trimming removed 4 bases at V and 8 bases at J, with 22 bases between. CDR3 protein: CASSRAGVRRGDEQFF. The DNA of the CDR3 is TGTGCCAGCAGCCGCGCCGGGGTAAGGAGAGGGGATGAGCAGTTCTTC.

This clonotype appeared many times. In nucleotides, the CDR3 is TGTGCCAGCAGCCCACTAGCGGGGGGTGACAATGAGCAGTTCTTC. This translates into CASSPLAGGDNEQFF. V gene TRBV7-3 combines with J gene TRBJ2-1; 12 nucleotides align to TRBD2. CDR1 is SGHTA and CDR2 is FQGTGA in the germline V gene. V lost 5 bases, J lost 5 bases, and 4 bases stayed unmatched. The length of the CDR3 is 15 residues.

This clonotype was counted between two and nine times. This may be a read error, as it is one base from a much larger clone. This chain connects TRBV24-1 to TRBJ2-7; D gene unclear. Germline assignment: CDR1 KGHDR and CDR2 SFDVKD. This CDR3 region has 12 residues. Trimming left V 4 bases short and J 1 base short, with 4 bases between. The CDR3: CATSEGSYEQYF. CDR3 DNA sequence: TGTGCCACCAGTGAGGGGTCCTACGAGCAGTACTTC.

At least ten counts were recorded for this clonotype. The rearrangement uses TRBV12-3 or TRBV12-4 and TRBJ1-4; the D gene is possibly TRBD1 (5 bases). The CDR3 runs 15 residues. Trimming stripped 4 bases from V and 8 bases from J, with 17 bases between. The CDR3 DNA sequence: TGTGCCAGCAGTTCGTCGGGGGTAGGCGGCGAAAAACTGTTTTTT. It is translated as CASSSSGVGGEKLFF.

This clonotype was seen at least ten times. The CDR3 region is CASSPPGGGSEQYF. The CDR3 DNA sequence: TGTGCCAGCAGCCCCCCCGGCGGGGGGTCCGAGCAGTACTTC. The V call is TRBV9, the J call TRBJ2-7, with TRBD2 identical over 8 bases. The CDR3 covers 14 residues. Germline CDR1 SGDLS, CDR2 YYNGEE. After removal of 4 bases from V and 6 bases from J, the junction contained 9 bases not matched to a gene.

The chain combines TRBV7-9 with TRBJ1-1, with D possibly being TRBD1 (6 bases). CDR1 and CDR2 from the germline V gene are SEHNR and FQNEAQ (reference sequence). The CDR3 contains 15 residues. Trimming removed 8 bases at V and 3 bases at J, with 19 bases between. CDR3 sequence reads: CASRPGGGPHTEAFF. The CDR3 DNA is TGTGCCAGCCGACCGGGGGGCGGACCCCACACTGAAGCTTTCTTT.

The V call is TRBV7-6, the J call TRBJ1-2; D is possibly TRBD1 (5 bases). Germline loops: CDR1 SGHVS, CDR2 FNYEAQ. The CDR3 consists of 13 residues. V was shortened by 6 bases and J by 5 bases, with 13 bases between the two germline ends. The CDR3 nucleotides are TGTGCCAGCAGACCTATGACAGCTTATGGCTACACCTTC. This sequence encodes CASRPMTAYGYTF.

This clonotype was detected ten times or more. The rearrangement links TRBV6-2 or TRBV6-3 to TRBJ1-1, with TRBD1 as a possible D gene (5 bases). The V end lost 4 bases, the J end lost 9 bases, and 18 bases lay between the germline ends. Germline loops: CDR1 MNHEY, CDR2 SVGEGT. The CDR3 length is 14 residues. DNA for the CDR3: TGTGCCAGCAGTTCCCCGGGGGGAGGAATCCAAGCTTTCTTT. This encodes CASSSPGGGIQAFF.

The chain is built from TRBV6-5 and TRBJ2-5; TRBD2 agrees at 8 bases. The germline V gene encodes CDR1 MNHEY and CDR2 SVGAGI. The CDR3 covers 19 residues. V shed 0 bases, J shed 4 bases, and the junction held 16 bases outside the gene matches. This CDR3 is CASSYSRSLGSGVRETQYF. CDR3 sequence (DNA): TGTGCCAGCAGTTACTCGAGGTCTCTGGGTAGCGGGGTTCGAGAGACCCAGTACTTC.

CDR3 nucleotide sequence: TGCAGTGCTCCCGGACTAGCGGGGGGGATTGCAGATACGCAGTATTTT. This codes for CSAPGLAGGIADTQYF. The chain links TRBV20-1 to TRBJ2-3; 15 bases map to TRBD2. Germline lookup yields CDR1 DFQATT and CDR2 SNEGSKA (reference sequence). With V trimmed by 5 bases and J by 4 bases, 7 bases remained unmatched. This CDR3 comprises 16 residues.

This clonotype was seen only a few times. The rearrangement links TRBV5-1 to TRBJ2-3, with TRBD1 identical over 10 bases. The CDR3 has 16 residues. V shed 0 bases, J shed 4 bases, and the junction held 5 bases outside the gene matches. Germline CDR1 reads SGHRS; CDR2 reads YFSETQ. DNA for the CDR3: TGCGCCAGCAGCTTGGCCGGGACAGGGGAGTCAGATACGCAGTATTTT. Residues: CASSLAGTGESDTQYF.

The chain links TRBV5-1 to TRBJ2-1; tentatively, D is TRBD1 (6 bases). V dropped 0 bases and J dropped 2 bases, with 6 bases sitting between them. Germline-derived CDR1 and CDR2 are SGHRS and YFSETQ. CDR3 length equals 14 residues. The CDR3 bases are TGCGCCAGCAGCTTGGGGGACACCTACAATGAGCAGTTCTTC. Its translation: CASSLGDTYNEQFF.

The CDR3: CASSLGQASYNSPLHF. CDR3 DNA: TGTGCCAGCAGCTTAGGACAGGCATCCTATAATTCACCCCTCCACTTT. V usage is TRBV7-2 and J usage is TRBJ1-6; possible D gene TRBD1, 6 bases. This CDR3 is built from 16 residues. Trimming removed 1 base from V and 1 base from J, with 8 bases in between. Germline V lookup: CDR1 SGHTA, CDR2 FQGNSA.

The V call is TRBV7-8, the J call TRBJ1-2; D gene uncertain. The germline CDR1 and CDR2 sequences are SGHVS and FQNEAQ. This CDR3 has 13 residues. V was pared by 4 bases and J by 8 bases, with 14 bases between. CDR3 sequence: CASSSGNSRGYTF. CDR3 nucleotide sequence: TGTGCCAGCAGCTCCGGTAACAGCCGGGGCTACACCTTC.

This clonotype was found many times. This rearrangement joins TRBV6-1 to TRBJ2-5, with D perhaps matching TRBD1 or TRBD2 (7 bases each). CDR1 MNHNS and CDR2 SASEGT come from the germline V gene. V gave up 2 bases and J gave up 1 base, with 14 bases separating them. The CDR3 consists of 16 residues. The DNA for the CDR3 is TGTGCCAGCAGTGAAAAAACAGGGGAGGGCCAAGAGACCCAGTACTTC. Translation gives CASSEKTGEGQETQYF.

This clonotype has ten or more counts. V gene TRBV20-1 combines with J gene TRBJ1-1, with TRBD1 as a possible D gene (5 bases). From germline, CDR1 is DFQATT and CDR2 SNEGSKA (reference sequence). The CDR3 has 14 residues. Trimming stripped 0 bases from V and 1 base from J, with 9 bases between. CDR3 residues: CSARDPTANTEAFF. The CDR3 DNA is TGCAGTGCTAGAGATCCGACAGCGAACACTGAAGCTTTCTTT.

The table lists this clonotype with many counts. The rearrangement uses TRBV4-2 and TRBJ1-2, with D possibly TRBD1 on 6 matching bases. In germline, CDR1 is LGHNA, CDR2 YNFKEQ. The CDR3 loop spans 16 amino acids. V lost 4 bases, J lost 4 bases, and 19 bases lay in between. The CDR3 region has the DNA TGTGCCAGCAGCCCGCAATCACAGGGCCTGGCCTATGGCTACACCTTC. As protein: CASSPQSQGLAYGYTF.

This clonotype was counted at least ten times. The V and J genes are TRBV6-5 and TRBJ1-1, with D hard to call. Trimming left V 2 bases short and J 0 bases short, with 7 bases between. The CDR3 spans 14 residues. The V gene's germline CDR1 is MNHEY and CDR2 SVGAGI. For the CDR3, the DNA is TGTGCCAGCAGTTACGGCAGCATGAACACTGAAGCTTTCTTT. As protein: CASSYGSMNTEAFF.

This clonotype appeared a few times. V gene TRBV6-1 combines with J gene TRBJ2-7; no clear D gene. The germline CDR1 and CDR2 sequences are MNHNS and SASEGT. V was clipped by 7 bases and J by 1 base, with 11 bases between them. The CDR3 loop spans 13 amino acids. The CDR3 DNA reads as TGTGCCAGCATATCTGTTACTTCCTACGAGCAGTACTTC. This codes for CASISVTSYEQYF.

This clonotype was counted between two and nine times. This rearrangement joins TRBV5-8 to TRBJ1-5; 8 bases align to TRBD1. This CDR3 comprises 15 residues. Trimming cost V 0 bases and J 6 bases; bases outside gene matches: 5. Germline loops: CDR1 SGHTS, CDR2 YDEGEE. CDR3 protein: CASSLEQGARQPQHF. For the CDR3, the DNA is TGTGCCAGCAGCTTGGAGCAGGGGGCTCGTCAGCCCCAGCATTTT.

This clonotype was detected many times. V and J are TRBV27 and TRBJ2-7; the match to TRBD2 covers 8 bases. Looked up from germline, CDR1 is MNHEY and CDR2 is SMNVEV (reference sequence). Germline trimming cut 3 bases from V and 5 bases from J; bases unmatched to any gene: 9. The CDR3 is made up of 15 amino acids. CDR3 DNA: TGTGCCAGCAGTTTCTCGGGGGGGGCCCTCAACGAGCAGTACTTC. It yields the protein CASSFSGGALNEQYF.